This is a list of T cell receptor beta chains from one sample in a study of blood T cells in healthy people across ages. TCRdb ran MiXCR on the 5' RACE reads and lists one entry per CDR3 protein. Of approximately 730,000 distinct CDR3 sequences in the sample, about 48% are singletons; the top ten hold approximately 40%. Sequencing input: blood. These receptors all come from an elderly man in good health. The CDR3 runs from the conserved cysteine through the conserved F or W. D genes are given only for firm matches. Clone size, where shown, is once, few, many, or a class for clones that have expanded.

>-|TRBJ2-7|TRBV10-3|TRBD2
CAISPGTSGGPTPYEQYF
TGTGCCATCAGCCCCGGGACTAGCGGGGGTCCGACCCCCTACGAGCAGTACTTC
>-|TRBJ1-5|TRBV4-2|-
CASSQEPGSGQPQHF
TGTGCCAGCAGCCAAGAGCCAGGGTCGGGGCAGCCCCAGCATTTT
>-|TRBJ2-1|TRBV3-1|TRBD1
CASRPRQGASSYNEQFF
TGTGCCAGCAGACCCAGACAGGGGGCGAGCTCCTACAATGAGCAGTTCTTC
>few|TRBJ2-3|TRBV11-1|-
CASSRDRPTDTQYF
TGTGCCAGCAGCCGGGACCGTCCCACAGATACGCAGTATTTT
>few|TRBJ2-3|TRBV11-2|TRBD2
CASSPSGRRTDTQYF
TGTGCCAGCAGCCCCAGCGGGAGGAGGACAGATACGCAGTATTTT
>-|TRBJ2-3|TRBV7-3|-
CASSLTSLTDTQYF
TGTGCCAGCAGCCTGACCTCACTCACAGATACGCAGTATTTT
>-|TRBJ2-3|TRBV4-2|TRBD2
CASQEEAGGVRYAYF
TGTGCCAGCCAGGAGGAGGCGGGAGGGGTCAGATACGCGTATTTT
>few|TRBJ2-7|TRBV29-1|TRBD1
CSVEDFRTGGSHEQYF
TGCAGCGTTGAAGATTTTCGAACAGGGGGCTCCCACGAGCAGTACTTC
>-|TRBJ2-7|TRBV24-1|TRBD1
CATSDPGQGDYEQYF
TGTGCCACCAGTGACCCGGGACAGGGCGACTACGAGCAGTACTTC
>-|TRBJ1-1|TRBV29-1|-
CSVEGARIGTEAFF
TGCAGCGTTGAAGGTGCCAGGATCGGCACTGAAGCTTTCTTT
>-|TRBJ2-1|TRBV6-1|-
CASSVEWMLLYNEQFF
TGTGCCAGCAGTGTCGAGTGGATGCTCTTGTACAATGAGCAGTTCTTC
>-|TRBJ2-7|TRBV15|TRBD2
CATSPTSGLSYEQYF
TGTGCCACCAGTCCGACTAGCGGCCTCTCCTACGAGCAGTACTTC
>few|TRBJ1-2|TRBV29-1|-
CSVVRHRQPNYGYTF
TGCAGCGTCGTTCGACACCGGCAGCCTAACTATGGCTACACCTTC
>-|TRBJ2-7|TRBV20-1|-
CSAREAHYEQYF
TGCAGTGCTAGGGAAGCCCACTACGAGCAGTACTTC
>-|TRBJ2-1|TRBV14|-
CASTQGSGHQYNEQFF
TGTGCCAGCACTCAGGGGTCGGGACACCAATACAATGAGCAGTTCTTC
>-|TRBJ2-3|TRBV7-2|TRBD2
CASSRPTSGRTDTQYF
TGTGCCAGCAGCCGTCCGACTAGCGGGAGAACAGATACGCAGTATTTT
>-|TRBJ2-1|TRBV20-1|-
CSARKQGGNEQFF
TGCAGTGCTAGGAAACAGGGTGGCAATGAGCAGTTCTTC
>few|TRBJ2-6|TRBV29-1|-
CSVDTGANVLTF
TGCAGCGTGGACACTGGGGCCAACGTCCTGACTTTC
>-|TRBJ2-1|TRBV6-5|TRBD2
CASSYSPPSGVYNEQFF
TGTGCCAGCAGTTACTCCCCTCCTAGCGGGGTTTACAATGAGCAGTTCTTC
>-|TRBJ1-1|TRBV7-2|TRBD1
CASSSRTGVTTEAFF
TGTGCCAGCAGCTCCCGGACAGGGGTAACCACTGAAGCTTTCTTT
>-|TRBJ2-5|TRBV27|-
CATGGREFETQYF
TGTGCCACCGGAGGGCGGGAATTCGAGACCCAGTACTTC
>-|TRBJ1-6|TRBV29-1|-
CSVENREGSYNSPLHF
TGCAGCGTTGAAAACAGGGAGGGGTCCTATAATTCACCCCTCCACTTT
>few|TRBJ2-7|TRBV5-1|-
CASSLAGALRYEQYF
TGCGCCAGCAGCTTGGCGGGGGCGCTCCGCTACGAGCAGTACTTC
>many|TRBJ2-7|TRBV7-2|-
CASSAGPVSGAYEQYF
TGTGCCAGCAGCGCCGGGCCGGTTAGCGGAGCCTACGAGCAGTACTTC
>-|TRBJ2-7|TRBV13|-
CASTRQGRSSYEQYF
TGTGCCAGCACCAGGCAAGGGAGGAGCTCCTACGAGCAGTACTTC
>-|TRBJ2-1|TRBV4-2|TRBD2
CASSQPAGGRNNEQFF
TGTGCCAGCAGCCAACCAGCGGGAGGCCGAAACAATGAGCAGTTCTTC
>few|TRBJ2-7|TRBV7-2|TRBD1
CASRVTGQGVYEQYF
TGTGCCAGCAGGGTGACGGGACAGGGGGTCTACGAGCAGTACTTC
>-|TRBJ2-7|TRBV5-1|-
CASSLGQGISYEQYF
TGTGCCAGCAGCTTGGGGCAGGGCATCTCCTACGAGCAGTACTTC
>-|TRBJ2-3|TRBV29-1|-
CSVVFGSGDTQYF
TGCAGCGTTGTATTTGGGAGTGGAGATACGCAGTATTTT
>many|TRBJ2-6|TRBV28|TRBD1
CARSLQGRASGANVLTF
TGTGCCAGATCCCTACAGGGGCGGGCCTCTGGGGCCAACGTCCTGACTTTC
>-|TRBJ1-5|TRBV7-2|-
CAGSLVAGYSNQPQHF
TGTGCCGGCAGCTTAGTTGCAGGATATAGCAATCAGCCCCAGCATTTT
>-|TRBJ1-2|TRBV20-1|-
CSASRTNYGYTF
TGCAGTGCTAGCAGAACTAACTATGGCTACACCTTC
>-|TRBJ2-7|TRBV5-6|-
CASSLAPGAHAYEQYF
TGTGCCAGCAGCTTGGCCCCCGGGGCCCATGCCTACGAGCAGTACTTC
>-|TRBJ1-5|TRBV24-1|-
CATSPNRVGQPQHF
TGTGCCACCAGTCCCAACAGGGTTGGACAGCCCCAGCATTTT
>-|TRBJ1-1|TRBV7-9|-
CASSFPGDAPEAFF
TGTGCCAGCAGCTTCCCGGGGGACGCCCCTGAAGCTTTCTTT
>few|TRBJ1-6|TRBV20-1|-
CSASLGGSRDSPLHF
TGCAGTGCTTCCCTGGGAGGTAGCCGGGATTCACCCCTCCACTTT
>few|TRBJ2-7|TRBV24-1|TRBD1
CATSDRTGPRAQYF
TGTGCCACCAGTGACCGGACAGGGCCGAGGGCCCAGTACTTC
>-|TRBJ2-1|TRBV11-1|-
CASSFGQSSYNEQFF
TGTGCCAGCAGCTTCGGGCAAAGCTCCTACAATGAGCAGTTCTTC
>-|TRBJ1-4|TRBV12-3/TRBV12-4|TRBD1
CASSSWGQGTNEKLFF
TGTGCCAGCAGTTCGTGGGGACAGGGAACTAATGAAAAACTGTTTTTT
>-|TRBJ2-2|TRBV7-9|-
CASSRPSRRWTGELFF
TGTGCCAGCAGCCGCCCAAGCAGGAGGTGGACCGGGGAGCTGTTTTTT
>few|TRBJ1-2|TRBV6-6|TRBD1
CASSPAGGGDYGYTF
TGTGCCAGCAGCCCCGCCGGAGGGGGCGACTATGGCTACACCTTC
>-|TRBJ2-1|TRBV4-2|TRBD2
CASSQARALAALYNEQFF
TGTGCCAGCAGCCAAGCCCGGGCTCTAGCGGCCCTCTACAATGAGCAGTTCTTC
>once|TRBJ2-2|TRBV9|TRBD1
CASSPDPTGQNTGELFF
TGTGCCAGCAGCCCCGACCCCACGGGACAGAATACCGGGGAGCTGTTTTTT
>-|TRBJ2-3|TRBV5-6|TRBD2
CASSLGLAASSTDTQYF
TGTGCCAGCAGCTTGGGGCTAGCGGCCTCTAGCACAGATACGCAGTATTTT
>few|TRBJ2-6|TRBV20-1|-
CSARRESGANVLTF
TGCAGTGCTAGACGGGAATCTGGGGCCAACGTCCTGACTTTC
>-|TRBJ2-1|TRBV4-2|TRBD2
CASSQEKRESSYNEQFF
TGTGCCAGCAGCCAAGAGAAGCGGGAGAGCTCCTACAATGAGCAGTTCTTC
>once|TRBJ1-2|TRBV20-1|-
CSAREGEGYTF
TGCAGTGCTAGAGAAGGGGAAGGCTACACCTTC
>few|TRBJ2-3|TRBV20-1|-
CSARDPMGAADTQYF
TGCAGTGCTAGAGATCCCATGGGGGCAGCAGATACGCAGTATTTT
>-|TRBJ1-6|TRBV12-3/TRBV12-4|-
CASRPSFNSPLHF
TGTGCCAGCAGACCCTCTTTTAATTCACCCCTCCACTTT